The 28 T cell receptor beta chains in this list originate from one sample, sequenced in a study of long-term antiretroviral therapy in people with HIV. A v3.0 immunoSEQ assay was performed at survey level. Data came from immunoSEQ multiplex PCR; TCRdb stores just in-frame clones and leaves some out. The sample includes about 25,000 clones, over 70% seen only once; the top ten take over 8.5%. The sample consisted of unsorted PBMCs, taken 2.1 years after starting antiretroviral therapy. The receptors shown here come from a man aged 30 to 45 with HIV.

The chain joins TRBV2 to TRBJ2-1; TRBD2 might be the D (6 bases). The CDR3 sequence is 15 residues long. The germline V and J ends were trimmed by 3 bases and 0 bases, with 9 bases remaining between them. Germline V gives CDR1 SNHLY, CDR2 FYNNEI. The chain's CDR3 is CASSDDGGSYNEQFF. The CDR3 region has the DNA TGTGCCAGCAGTGACGACGGGGGCTCCTACAATGAGCAGTTCTTC.

This clone was observed once. V usage is TRBV2 and J usage is TRBJ2-1; TRBD2 might be the D (6 bases). With 5 bases removed from V and 5 bases from J, the gap between germline ends came to 13 bases. The length of the CDR3 is 14 residues. CDR1 and CDR2 (germline): SNHLY, FYNNEI. The chain's CDR3 is CASSSLAGNNEQFF. Written as DNA, the CDR3 is TGTGCCAGCAGTTCACTAGCTGGAAACAATGAGCAGTTCTTC.

The chain employs TRBV9 and TRBJ1-2; D is perhaps TRBD1 (6 bases). The CDR3 extends over 15 amino acids. Germline CDR1 and CDR2: SGDLS and YYNGEE. V was trimmed by 0 bases and J by 2 bases, leaving 11 bases between them. CDR3 amino acids: CASSVAGDGNYGYTF. DNA for the CDR3: TGTGCCAGCAGCGTAGCAGGGGATGGGAACTATGGCTACACCTTC.

This clone was observed once. The V call is TRBV30, the J call TRBJ2-1, with D possibly matching TRBD1 (5 bases). The germline gives CDR1 GTSNPN, CDR2 SVGIG (reference sequence). The CDR3 runs to 12 residues. The germline V and J ends were trimmed by 4 bases and 3 bases, with 7 bases remaining between them. Here the CDR3 reads CAWTDSYNEQFF. The CDR3 DNA sequence: TGTGCCTGGACCGACAGCTACAATGAGCAGTTCTTC.

This chain joins TRBV10-3 and TRBJ2-2; the match to TRBD1 covers 7 bases. This CDR3 region has 19 residues. V lost 3 bases to trimming and J lost 8 bases; unmatched junction nucleotides: 21. Germline-derived CDR1 and CDR2 are ENHRY and SYGVKD. The CDR3 sequence is CAISDTPLKRKQGSGELFF. CDR3 nucleotides: TGTGCCATCAGTGACACTCCACTAAAGCGGAAACAGGGGTCTGGGGAGCTGTTTTTT.

The V gene is TRBV4-3, the J gene TRBJ2-7, with 12 positions matching TRBD2. Trimming took 6 bases from V and 2 from J; bases not matched to a gene: 5. Germline CDR1 reads LGHNA; CDR2 reads YSLEER. The CDR3 has 15 residues. CDR3 sequence reads: CASSRTSGVPYEQYF. CDR3 DNA sequence: TGCGCCAGCAGTCGGACTAGCGGGGTTCCCTACGAGCAGTACTTC.

This chain joins TRBV2 and TRBJ2-3, with 14 bases aligning to TRBD2. Germline assignment: CDR1 SNHLY and CDR2 FYNNEI. The CDR3 loop spans 16 amino acids. Germline trimming cut 4 bases from V and 2 bases from J; bases unmatched to any gene: 2. The CDR3 spells CASSVGLAGATDTQYF. CDR3 DNA: TGTGCCAGCAGTGTGGGACTAGCGGGGGCCACAGATACGCAGTATTTT.

This rearrangement joins TRBV5-4 to TRBJ2-5, with 13 bases matching TRBD2. The CDR3 runs to 16 residues. V trimming: 0 bases; J trimming: 5 bases; junction bases outside the gene matches: 4. Germline V gene data show CDR1 as SGHNT and CDR2 as YYREEE (reference sequence). CDR3 coding DNA: TGTGCCAGCAGCTTGGGACTAGCGGGAGGCAGGGAGACCCAGTACTTC. It translates to CASSLGLAGGRETQYF.

The V gene is TRBV9, the J gene TRBJ1-2; no clear D. Germline CDR1 reads SGDLS; CDR2 reads YYNGEE. Trimming took off 0 bases at V and 1 base at J, with 7 bases between the two ends. The CDR3 loop spans 14 amino acids. This chain's CDR3 is CASSVDTLNYGYTF. The CDR3 region has the DNA TGTGCCAGCAGCGTAGATACTCTTAACTATGGCTACACCTTC.

This clone is judged medium-sized (0.01 to 0.1%). This rearrangement joins TRBV14 to TRBJ2-7; D is possibly TRBD2 (6 bases). CDR1 SGHDN and CDR2 FVKESK come from the germline V gene. CDR3 length equals 16 residues. The V end was cut by 5 bases, the J end by 2 bases, with 19 bases between. Here the CDR3 DNA reads TGTGCCAGCAGCGGAGGCATGGGAGGCAGGGCCTACGAGCAGTACTTC. Amino acid sequence: CASSGGMGGRAYEQYF.

This clone appeared a single time. V gene TRBV7-8 combines with J gene TRBJ1-2; D unclear. Trimming left V 2 bases short and J 5 bases short, with 12 bases between. Germline V CDR1 and CDR2: SGHVS, FQNEAQ. This CDR3 contains 14 residues. The CDR3: CASSLLPYDYGYTF. The CDR3 nucleotides are TGTGCCAGCAGCTTACTTCCGTATGATTATGGCTACACCTTC. Full variable domain (rest looked up from reference TRBV7-8 and TRBJ1-2): GAGVSQSPRYKVAKRGQDVALRCDPISGHVSLFWYQQALGQGPEFLTYFQNEAQLDKSGLPSDRFFAERPEGSVSTLKIQRTQQEDSAVYLCASSLLPYDYGYTFGSGTRLTVV.

This clone appeared a single time. The rearrangement uses TRBV10-3 and TRBJ2-3; 10 bases align to TRBD2. Trimming cost V 4 bases and J 4 bases; bases outside gene matches: 2. The germline CDR1 and CDR2 sequences are ENHRY and SYGVKD. The CDR3 loop spans 14 amino acids. CDR3 nucleotide sequence: TGTGCCATCAGTGCTAGCGGGAGACCAGATACGCAGTATTTT. Translated: CAISASGRPDTQYF.

The chain couples TRBV4-2 to TRBJ1-1, with D possibly matching TRBD1 (5 bases). The CDR3 sequence is 14 residues long. Trimming left V 2 bases short and J 3 bases short, with 10 bases between. CDR1 is LGHNA, CDR2 YNFKEQ, per germline. The CDR3 sequence: CASSQWGGDTEAFF. The CDR3 nucleotides read TGTGCCAGCAGCCAATGGGGAGGGGACACTGAAGCTTTCTTT.

V and J are TRBV2 and TRBJ2-3; unclear D gene. In germline, CDR1 is SNHLY, CDR2 FYNNEI. The CDR3 runs to 14 residues. Trimming stripped 6 bases from V and 1 base from J, with 11 bases between. The CDR3 DNA sequence: TGTGCCAGCAGGTCCGAGGCGGGCACAGATACGCAGTATTTT. Translated: CASRSEAGTDTQYF.

A few counts support this clone. The chain recombines TRBV30 with TRBJ2-5; D ambiguous. Looked up from germline, CDR1 is GTSNPN and CDR2 is SVGIG (reference sequence). V was trimmed by 0 bases and J by 4 bases, leaving 9 bases between them. CDR3 length: 13 residues. CDR3 loop: CAWSVTIPETQYF. Written as DNA, the CDR3 is TGTGCCTGGAGTGTAACGATCCCAGAGACCCAGTACTTC.

This rearrangement joins TRBV7-9 to TRBJ2-7; D is unclear. CDR3 length: 11 amino acids. Between the trimmed V and J ends, which lost 2 bases and 6 bases, there was a span of 5 bases. Germline V CDR1 and CDR2: SEHNR, FQNEAQ (reference sequence). CDR3 in DNA: TGTGCCAGCAGCTTATCGAGCGAGCAGTACTTC. The encoded protein is CASSLSSEQYF.

The V and J genes are TRBV6-1 and TRBJ1-5, with D perhaps matching TRBD1 (6 bases). Germline V CDR1 and CDR2: MNHNS, SASEGT. The CDR3 runs to 14 residues. V was clipped by 6 bases and J by 0 bases, with 9 bases between them. The CDR3 protein is CASRDRYSNQPQHF. Here the CDR3 DNA reads TGTGCCAGCAGGGACAGATATAGCAATCAGCCCCAGCATTTT.

The rearrangement uses TRBV6-6 and TRBJ2-7; D assignment may be TRBD1 or TRBD2 (6 bases each). With 2 bases removed from V and 2 bases from J, the gap between germline ends came to 7 bases. Germline CDR1 is MNHNY and CDR2 is SVGAGI (reference sequence). The CDR3 is made up of 13 amino acids. Here the CDR3 reads CASSYRGPYEQYF. The CDR3 DNA sequence: TGTGCCAGCAGTTACCGGGGGCCCTACGAGCAGTACTTC.

The chain carries TRBV2 and TRBJ1-2, with a weak D call TRBD1 (6 bases). The V end was cut by 3 bases, the J end by 2 bases, with 7 bases between. The CDR3 covers 13 residues. Looked up from germline, CDR1 is SNHLY and CDR2 is FYNNEI. Here the CDR3 reads CASSDTGNYGYTF. Here the CDR3 DNA reads TGTGCCAGCAGTGATACAGGGAACTATGGCTACACCTTC.

The chain is built from TRBV7-8 and TRBJ1-3; no firm D call. The CDR3 sequence is 14 residues long. V lost 4 bases and J 0 bases, leaving 7 bases between the germline ends. Germline loops: CDR1 SGHVS, CDR2 FQNEAQ. The CDR3 DNA sequence: TGTGCCAGCAGCTCCGGCGGCTCTGGAAACACCATATATTTT. This codes for CASSSGGSGNTIYF. Based on the CDR3 plus reference TRBV7-8 and TRBJ1-3, the full variable domain is GAGVSQSPRYKVAKRGQDVALRCDPISGHVSLFWYQQALGQGPEFLTYFQNEAQLDKSGLPSDRFFAERPEGSVSTLKIQRTQQEDSAVYLCASSSGGSGNTIYFGEGSWLTVV.

This sequence joins TRBV27 and TRBJ2-7; the match to TRBD2 covers 8 bases. Losses at the gene ends were 5 bases for V and 2 bases for J; bases not matched to a gene: 8. The germline V gene encodes CDR1 MNHEY and CDR2 SMNVEV (reference sequence). This CDR3 has 15 residues. The CDR3 here is CASSPRRGAPYEQYF. The CDR3 DNA sequence: TGTGCCAGCAGTCCTCGGCGGGGGGCCCCCTACGAGCAGTACTTC.

The chain recombines TRBV6-1 with TRBJ1-3; TRBD1 is a possible D gene (5 bases). CDR3 length equals 15 residues. Germline-derived CDR1 and CDR2 are MNHNS and SASEGT. Trimming took off 6 bases at V and 0 bases at J, with 12 bases between the two ends. CDR3 in DNA: TGTGCCAGCAGCCCCATGACAGCCTCTGGAAACACCATATATTTT. This sequence encodes CASSPMTASGNTIYF.

This clone was seen a few times. J is TRBJ1-6 and V is TRBV5-1; 8 bases align to TRBD1. V shed 0 bases and J 5 bases; nucleotides not matched to a gene: 1. Germline V lookup: CDR1 SGHRS, CDR2 YFSETQ. The CDR3 is made up of 15 amino acids. CDR3 DNA: TGCGCCAGCAGCTTGGGACAGGGGAATAATTCACCCCTCCACTTT. Protein sequence: CASSLGQGNNSPLHF.

The V call is TRBV5-6, the J call TRBJ2-7; a weak D match, TRBD1 (6 bases). The V gene lost 4 bases and the J gene lost 0 bases, with 11 bases spanning the gap. CDR3 length: 14 residues. The germline gives CDR1 SGHDT, CDR2 YYEEEE. Here the CDR3 DNA reads TGTGCCAGCAGCCGACAGGTCCTCTCCTACGAGCAGTACTTC. Residues: CASSRQVLSYEQYF.

The V gene is TRBV30, the J gene TRBJ2-3; D remains unclear. Trimming removed 4 bases from V and 6 bases from J, with 11 bases in between. The CDR3 is made up of 12 amino acids. CDR1 and CDR2 (germline): GTSNPN, SVGIG (reference sequence). The CDR3 loop is CAWILDGDTQYF. CDR3 bases: TGTGCCTGGATATTAGACGGGGATACGCAGTATTTT.

The chain links TRBV14 to TRBJ2-1, with TRBD2 matching over 9 bases. Germline CDR1 is SGHDN and CDR2 is FVKESK. This CDR3 is built from 15 residues. Unmatched junction bases numbered 7, after V lost 4 bases and J lost 6 bases. This CDR3 reads CASSLSREGTNEQFF. The CDR3 region has the DNA TGTGCCAGCAGCCTCTCGCGGGAGGGTACCAATGAGCAGTTCTTC. Together with reference TRBV14 and TRBJ2-1, the CDR3 gives the full variable domain: EAGVTQFPSHSVIEKGQTVTLRCDPISGHDNLYWYRRVMGKEIKFLLHFVKESKQDESGMPNNRFLAERTGGTYSTLKVQPAELEDSGVYFCASSLSREGTNEQFFGPGTRLTVL.

V is TRBV29-1 and J is TRBJ2-5; a possible D gene is TRBD1 (5 bases). This CDR3 has 16 residues. V was trimmed by 4 bases and J by 4 bases, leaving 22 bases between them. The germline V gene has CDR1 SQVTM and CDR2 ANQGSEA. The CDR3 is CSVVKGRVGFGETQYF. CDR3 coding DNA: TGCAGCGTTGTTAAGGGCAGGGTAGGGTTTGGAGAGACCCAGTACTTC. The whole variable domain, remainder taken from reference TRBV29-1 and TRBJ2-5, is SAVISQKPSRDICQRGTSLTIQCQVDSQVTMMFWYRQQPGQSLTLIATANQGSEATYESGFVIDKFPISRPNLTFSTLTVSNMSPEDSSIYLCSVVKGRVGFGETQYFGPGTRLLVL.

Only a few counts were recorded for this clone. This sequence joins TRBV4-3 and TRBJ1-3; D is undetermined. CDR3 length equals 15 residues. The germline V and J ends were trimmed by 0 bases and 4 bases, with 10 bases remaining between them. Germline CDR1 LGHNA, CDR2 YSLEER. Here the CDR3 DNA reads TGCGCCAGCAGCCAAGAAGGACTCTCCGGAAACACCATATATTTT. Translation gives CASSQEGLSGNTIYF.